This TCR beta chain was captured in a study of PD-1 blockade in classical Hodgkin lymphoma. Study-wide results and limits: The CD4+ diversity rise by C4D1 was clearest in complete responders. Newly diagnosed patients reportedly had lower baseline TCR diversity than healthy donors. Repertoire differences lack defined causes, possibly disease activity or prior therapy.

Measured with immunoSEQ multiplex PCR; TCRdb has only the in-frame clones, and not every one. The sample has approximately 100,000 clones; about 89% are singletons. Turning to this clone: Its antigen is still unknown.

The CDR3 runs 15 residues. Germline V gives CDR1 SGHVS, CDR2 FNYEAQ. V was trimmed by 3 bases and J by 4 bases, leaving 13 bases between them. All trial patients relapsed after autologous stem cell transplantation. The best responses consisted of complete response, partial response or progressive disease. The receptor was derived from a human donor with classical Hodgkin lymphoma. The gene calls are TRBV7-6 and TRBJ2-1; tentatively, D is TRBD1 (7 bases). The starting material was peripheral blood mononuclear cells (PBMCs), obtained before the second cycle of nivolumab. CDR3 in DNA: TGTGCCAGCAGCTTTCGCCAGGGGGGTTACAATGAGCAGTTCTTC. This codes for CASSFRQGGYNEQFF.